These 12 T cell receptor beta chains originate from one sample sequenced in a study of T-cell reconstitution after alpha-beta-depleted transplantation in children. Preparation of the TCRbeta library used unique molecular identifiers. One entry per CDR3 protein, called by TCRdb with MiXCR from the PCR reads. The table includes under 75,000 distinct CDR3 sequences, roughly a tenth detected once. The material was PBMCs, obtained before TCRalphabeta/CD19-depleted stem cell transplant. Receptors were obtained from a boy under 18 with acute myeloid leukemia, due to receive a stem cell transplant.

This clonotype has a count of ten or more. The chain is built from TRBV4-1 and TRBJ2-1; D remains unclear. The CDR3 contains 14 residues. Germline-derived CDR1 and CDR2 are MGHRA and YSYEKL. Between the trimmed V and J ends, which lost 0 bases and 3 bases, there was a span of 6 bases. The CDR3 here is CASSQDTGYNEQFF. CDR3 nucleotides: TGCGCCAGCAGCCAAGATACCGGCTACAATGAGCAGTTCTTC.

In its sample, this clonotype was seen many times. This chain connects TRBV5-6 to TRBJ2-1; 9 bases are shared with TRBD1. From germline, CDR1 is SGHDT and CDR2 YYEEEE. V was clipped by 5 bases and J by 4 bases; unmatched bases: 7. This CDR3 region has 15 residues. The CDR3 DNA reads TGTGCCAGCAGATTGACGGGACAGGGTTACAATGAGCAGTTCTTC. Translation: CASRLTGQGYNEQFF.

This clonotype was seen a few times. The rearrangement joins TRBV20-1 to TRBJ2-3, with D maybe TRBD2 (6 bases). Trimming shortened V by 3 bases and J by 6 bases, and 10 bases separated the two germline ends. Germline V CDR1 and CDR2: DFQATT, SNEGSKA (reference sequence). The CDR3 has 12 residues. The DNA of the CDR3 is TGCAGTGCTAGTCCTAGCGTCGATACGCAGTATTTT. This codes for CSASPSVDTQYF.

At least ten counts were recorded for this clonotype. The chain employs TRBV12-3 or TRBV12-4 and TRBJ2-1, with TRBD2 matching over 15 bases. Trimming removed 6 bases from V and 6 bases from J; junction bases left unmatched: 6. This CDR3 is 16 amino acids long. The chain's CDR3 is CASRRTSGRAGNEQFF. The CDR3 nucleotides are TGTGCCAGCAGGCGGACTAGCGGGAGGGCCGGCAATGAGCAGTTCTTC.

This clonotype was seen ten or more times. In DNA form, the CDR3 reads TGCAGCGCTCGACAGGGAGTGGGGAACACTGAAGCTTTCTTT. Residues: CSARQGVGNTEAFF. The chain couples TRBV29-1 to TRBJ1-1; 7 bases align to TRBD1. The CDR3 totals 14 residues. V dropped 7 bases and J dropped 1; count of bases not matched to a gene: 9. Germline V gene sequence: CDR1 SQVTM, CDR2 ANQGSEA.

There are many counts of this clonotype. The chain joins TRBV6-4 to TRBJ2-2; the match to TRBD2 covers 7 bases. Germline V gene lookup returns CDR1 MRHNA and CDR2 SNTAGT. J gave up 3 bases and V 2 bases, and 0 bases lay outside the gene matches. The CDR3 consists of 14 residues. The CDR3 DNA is TGTGCCAGCAGTGACGGGAGGGACACCGGGGAGCTGTTTTTT. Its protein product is CASSDGRDTGELFF.

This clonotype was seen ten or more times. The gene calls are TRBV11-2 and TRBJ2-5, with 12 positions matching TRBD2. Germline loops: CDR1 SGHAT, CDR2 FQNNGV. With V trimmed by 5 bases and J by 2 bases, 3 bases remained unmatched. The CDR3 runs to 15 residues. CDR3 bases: TGTGCCAGCAGCCCCGGACTAGCGGGACAAGAGACCCAGTACTTC. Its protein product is CASSPGLAGQETQYF. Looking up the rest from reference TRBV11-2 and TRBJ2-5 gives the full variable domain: EAGVAQSPRYKIIEKRQSVAFWCNPISGHATLYWYQQILGQGPKLLIQFQNNGVVDDSQLPKDRFSAERLKGVDSTLKIQPAKLEDSAVYLCASSPGLAGQETQYFGPGTRLLVL.

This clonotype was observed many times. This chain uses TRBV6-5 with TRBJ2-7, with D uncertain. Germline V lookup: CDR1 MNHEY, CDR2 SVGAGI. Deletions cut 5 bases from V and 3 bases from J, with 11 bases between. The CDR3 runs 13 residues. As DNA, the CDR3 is TGTGCCAGCAGTCTCGGACCGCACTACGAGCAGTACTTC. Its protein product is CASSLGPHYEQYF.

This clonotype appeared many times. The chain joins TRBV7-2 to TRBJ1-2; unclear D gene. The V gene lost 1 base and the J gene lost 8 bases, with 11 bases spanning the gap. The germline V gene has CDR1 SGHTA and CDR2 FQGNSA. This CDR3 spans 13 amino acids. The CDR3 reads CASSLDRPWGYTF. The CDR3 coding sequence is TGTGCCAGCAGCTTAGATCGTCCCTGGGGCTACACCTTC.

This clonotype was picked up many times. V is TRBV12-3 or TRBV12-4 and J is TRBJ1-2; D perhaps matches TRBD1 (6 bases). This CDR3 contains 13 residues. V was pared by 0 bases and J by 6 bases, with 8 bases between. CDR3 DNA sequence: TGTGCCAGCAGTTTAGCAAGGGGGGATGGCTACACCTTC. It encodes CASSLARGDGYTF.

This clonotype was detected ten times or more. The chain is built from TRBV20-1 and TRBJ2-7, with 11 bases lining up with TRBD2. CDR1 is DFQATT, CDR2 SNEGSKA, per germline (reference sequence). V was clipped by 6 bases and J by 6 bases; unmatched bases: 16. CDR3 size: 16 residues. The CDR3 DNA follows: TGCAGTGCCGTAGGGACCTTACTAGCGGGAGTGGGCGAGCAGTACTTC. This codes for CSAVGTLLAGVGEQYF.

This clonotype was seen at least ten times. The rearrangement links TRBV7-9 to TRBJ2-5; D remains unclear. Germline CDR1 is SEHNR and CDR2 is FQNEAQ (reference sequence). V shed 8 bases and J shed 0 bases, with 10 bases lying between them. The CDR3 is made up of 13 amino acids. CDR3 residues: CASGSRDQETQYF. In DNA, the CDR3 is TGTGCCAGCGGGTCTCGTGACCAAGAGACCCAGTACTTC. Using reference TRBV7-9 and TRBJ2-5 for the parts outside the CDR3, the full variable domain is DTGVSQNPRHKITKRGQNVTFRCDPISEHNRLYWYRQTLGQGPEFLTYFQNEAQLEKSRLLSDRFSAERPKGSFSTLEIQRTEQGDSAMYLCASGSRDQETQYFGPGTRLLVL.